The rows below give T cell receptor beta chains drawn from one sample of a study of identical twins. MiXCR, applied by TCRdb to the 5' RACE reads, yields one record per CDR3 protein. The sample lists 650,000 to 800,000 distinct CDR3 sequences, about 9.4% occurring once. These data were likewise used in another study, on yellow fever vaccine responses in identical twins.

The sample taken for sequencing was PBMCs. The receptors shown here come from a young woman in good health. Both conserved end residues are part of each CDR3. The D gene is left open where the match is weak. Size is stated for part of the rows, as once, few or many counts, or as a class when the clone is expanded.

>TRBD2|TRBJ2-5|TRBV7-9|few
CASSSGTSGNPGETQYF
TGTGCCAGCAGCTCCGGGACTAGCGGGAACCCGGGGGAGACCCAGTACTTC
>NA|TRBJ1-3|TRBV20-1|few
CSAKSRVSNTIYF
TGCAGTGCTAAGAGCAGAGTTTCAAACACCATATATTTT
>TRBD1|TRBJ2-7|TRBV20-1|NA
CSARDRGGRGEQYF
TGCAGTGCTAGAGATCGAGGGGGCCGAGGGGAGCAGTACTTC
>NA|TRBJ2-5|TRBV20-1|few
CSAARLETQYF
TGCAGTGCTGCCAGGTTGGAGACCCAGTACTTC
>NA|TRBJ2-5|TRBV6-2/TRBV6-3|NA
CASSLGHSALFQETQYF
TGTGCCAGCAGTTTGGGACACTCCGCGCTGTTCCAAGAGACCCAGTACTTC
>TRBD2|TRBJ2-7|TRBV12-3/TRBV12-4|many
CASASGGPQYF
TGTGCCAGCGCAAGCGGGGGCCCTCAGTACTTC
>TRBD2|TRBJ2-1|TRBV10-3|few
CAISDPWREGNNEQFF
TGTGCCATCAGTGATCCATGGAGGGAGGGAAACAATGAGCAGTTCTTC
>TRBD1|TRBJ2-3|TRBV20-1|NA
CSARPRYRGRDVPDTQYF
TGCAGTGCTAGGCCTCGTTACAGGGGGCGCGATGTTCCAGATACGCAGTATTTT
>NA|TRBJ2-3|TRBV5-1|NA
CASSLDSRDTQYF
TGCGCCAGCAGCTTGGACTCTAGGGATACGCAGTATTTT
>TRBD2|TRBJ2-1|TRBV6-2/TRBV6-3|NA
CASRRIRLAGVPVENDEQFF
TGTGCCAGCAGGAGGATTAGACTAGCGGGAGTTCCAGTAGAAAACGATGAGCAGTTCTTC
>NA|TRBJ2-6|TRBV6-5|few
CASSYLIDGRVGANVLTF
TGTGCCAGCAGTTACCTCATAGACGGCCGGGTTGGGGCCAACGTCCTGACTTTC
>NA|TRBJ2-3|TRBV9|many
CASSVTPTDTQYF
TGTGCCAGCAGCGTAACGCCCACAGATACGCAGTATTTT
>TRBD1|TRBJ1-1|TRBV5-1|NA
CASSFSGTDEAFF
TGCGCCAGCAGCTTTTCCGGGACAGACGAAGCTTTCTTT
>NA|TRBJ2-7|TRBV6-1|NA
CASGKTVLLYEQYF
TGTGCCAGCGGTAAGACAGTTCTCCTCTACGAGCAGTACTTC
>NA|TRBJ2-6|TRBV12-3/TRBV12-4|few
CASRWDATGANVLTF
TGTGCCAGCAGATGGGACGCGACTGGGGCCAACGTCCTGACTTTC
>NA|TRBJ2-3|TRBV25-1|NA
CASSLSVLADTQYF
TGTGCCAGCAGTCTGAGTGTCTTAGCAGATACGCAGTATTTT
>TRBD2|TRBJ2-2|TRBV10-3|many
CAIAREGLNTGELFF
TGTGCCATCGCGCGGGAGGGGCTGAACACCGGGGAGCTGTTTTTT
>NA|TRBJ1-3|TRBV7-8|few
CASSPPSPTIYF
TGTGCCAGCAGCCCCCCTTCTCCCACCATATATTTT
>TRBD2|TRBJ2-1|TRBV12-3/TRBV12-4|few
CASSLGIGAGGHNEQFF
TGTGCCAGCAGTTTAGGAATAGGAGCGGGGGGGCACAATGAGCAGTTCTTC
>TRBD1|TRBJ1-2|TRBV7-9|NA
CASSFSGQGYGYTF
TGTGCCAGCAGCTTCTCGGGACAGGGGTATGGCTACACCTTC
>NA|TRBJ2-7|TRBV29-1|NA
CSVEDPGEGLEQYF
TGCAGCGTTGAAGATCCCGGTGAGGGGCTAGAGCAGTACTTC
>TRBD1|TRBJ2-7|TRBV25-1|NA
CASSDWGTGTPNSYEQYF
TGTGCCAGCAGTGATTGGGGGACAGGAACGCCCAATTCCTACGAGCAGTACTTC
>TRBD2|TRBJ2-7|TRBV14|few
CASSHRPGTSGSSYEQYF
TGTGCCAGCAGCCATCGTCCCGGGACTAGCGGGAGCTCCTACGAGCAGTACTTC
>NA|TRBJ2-5|TRBV7-9|many
CASSRIQETQYF
TGTGCCAGCAGTCGGATCCAAGAGACCCAGTACTTC
>NA|TRBJ1-6|TRBV9|few
CASSPTAVYNSPLHF
TGTGCCAGCAGCCCGACAGCCGTCTATAATTCACCCCTCCACTTT
>NA|TRBJ2-1|TRBV21-1|NA
CASSTQLAGGHKLTTNEQFF
TGTGCCAGCAGCACCCAACTAGCGGGGGGCCACAAGCTAACTACGAATGAGCAGTTCTTC
>TRBD1|TRBJ2-7|TRBV19|NA
CASRDRAGGFYEQYF
TGTGCCAGTAGGGACCGGGCAGGGGGCTTCTACGAGCAGTACTTC
>NA|TRBJ2-3|TRBV7-7|few
CASSRTYNTDTQYF
TGTGCTAGCAGCCGGACTTATAACACAGATACGCAGTATTTT
>NA|TRBJ2-1|TRBV12-3/TRBV12-4|many
CASSLDRAAEQFF
TGTGCCAGCAGTTTAGACAGGGCGGCTGAGCAGTTCTTC
>NA|TRBJ1-1|TRBV6-2/TRBV6-3|many
CASSYTGPNTEAFF
TGTGCCAGCAGTTACACGGGACCGAACACTGAAGCTTTCTTT